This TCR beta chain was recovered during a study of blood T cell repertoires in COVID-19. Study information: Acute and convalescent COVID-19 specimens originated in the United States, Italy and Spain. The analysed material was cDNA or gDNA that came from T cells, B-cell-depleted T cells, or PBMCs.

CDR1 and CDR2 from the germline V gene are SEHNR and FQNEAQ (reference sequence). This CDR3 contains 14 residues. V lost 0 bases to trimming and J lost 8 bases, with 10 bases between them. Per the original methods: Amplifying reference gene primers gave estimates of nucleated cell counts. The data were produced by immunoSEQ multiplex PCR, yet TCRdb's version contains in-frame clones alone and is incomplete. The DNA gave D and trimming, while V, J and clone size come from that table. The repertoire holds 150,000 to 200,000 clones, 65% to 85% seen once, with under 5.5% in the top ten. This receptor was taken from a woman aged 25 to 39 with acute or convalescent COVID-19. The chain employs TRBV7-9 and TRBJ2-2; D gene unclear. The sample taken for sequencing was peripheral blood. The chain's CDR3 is CASSLAALTGELFF. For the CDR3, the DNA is TGTGCCAGCAGCTTAGCGGCGCTGACTGGGGAGCTGTTTTTT. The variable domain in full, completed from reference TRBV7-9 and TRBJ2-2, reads DTGVSQNPRHKITKRGQNVTFRCDPISEHNRLYWYRQTLGQGPEFLTYFQNEAQLEKSRLLSDRFSAERPKGSFSTLEIQRTEQGDSAMYLCASSLAALTGELFFGEGSRLTVL.